This T cell receptor (beta chain) emerged from a study of cytomegalovirus exposure and HLA in healthy donors. Findings of the study overall: Across HLA loci, a later analysis found differing TCR association rates, with DRB1 most and HLA-C fewest.

Germline CDR1 reads SGDLS; CDR2 reads YYNGEE. The CDR3 contains 15 residues. V was shortened by 1 base and J by 5 bases, with 13 bases between the two germline ends. The PCR ran on 60 Vbeta and 13 Jbeta primers. Using immunoSEQ multiplex PCR, the repertoire was profiled, and TCRdb retains in-frame clones only, with some absent. The sample holds 85,000 to 110,000 clones, around 82% seen once. Nominally healthy donors were sampled, though unrecorded immune exposures were likely. About this clone: What it binds is not known.

The chain combines TRBV9 with TRBJ2-1; D possibly corresponds to TRBD2 (5 bases). The sequencing sample was made of PBMCs. This TCR derives from a woman younger than 30 in good health and CMV-seropositive. The CDR3 DNA sequence: TGTGCCAGCAGCGTACCCCGGACTGGGGACAATGAGCAGTTCTTC. Translated: CASSVPRTGDNEQFF.